Each of the 30 T cell receptor beta chains below was sequenced from the same sample in a study of blood T cell repertoires in COVID-19. The table came from immunoSEQ multiplex PCR; TCRdb's copy has only in-frame clones and leaves some out. The repertoire holds 110,000 or so clones, with about 85% as singletons. The material sequenced was peripheral blood. The receptors derive from a human donor in a cohort sampled during active COVID-19.

This sequence joins TRBV7-2 and TRBJ1-3; 8 positions match TRBD1. This CDR3 has 16 amino acids. J lost 1 base, V lost 7 bases, and 9 bases had no gene match. The V gene's germline CDR1 is SGHTA and CDR2 FQGNSA. This CDR3 is CASTTGQALSGNTIYF. The CDR3 DNA follows: TGTGCCAGCACTACGGGACAGGCCCTTTCTGGAAACACCATATATTTT.

This clone was picked up a small number of times. The gene calls are TRBV4-2 and TRBJ1-5, with a tentative D call TRBD1 (5 bases). The V and J ends lost 3 bases and 4 bases respectively, with 19 bases between them. Germline V gene sequence: CDR1 LGHNA, CDR2 YNFKEQ. CDR3 length equals 17 residues. CDR3 nucleotides: TGTGCCAGCAGCCAGGATGTGGGACTGGCGGTGAATCAGCCCCAGCATTTT. Translating gives CASSQDVGLAVNQPQHF.

This chain uses TRBV27 with TRBJ2-4; a weak D match, TRBD1 (5 bases). V lost 2 bases and J lost 0, with 17 bases in between. The germline CDR1 and CDR2 sequences are MNHEY and SMNVEV (reference sequence). The CDR3 totals 18 residues. CDR3 in amino acids: CASSLGAQPYLAKNIQYF. CDR3 sequence (DNA): TGTGCCAGCAGTTTAGGGGCCCAGCCTTATCTAGCCAAAAACATTCAGTACTTC.

The V and J genes are TRBV5-5 and TRBJ2-4, with D unclear. CDR1 is SGHKS and CDR2 is YYEKEE in the germline V gene (reference sequence). V lost 3 bases to trimming and J lost 8 bases, with 21 bases between them. This CDR3 is 16 amino acids long. The CDR3 loop is CASSSQYGLTADIQYF. The CDR3 region has the DNA TGTGCCAGCAGCTCCCAGTATGGTCTCACAGCAGACATTCAGTACTTC.

The DNA for the CDR3 is TGTGCCAGCAGTGGTGAAGGCCGGGGCAATCAGCCCCAGCATTTT. Its protein is CASSGEGRGNQPQHF. V usage is TRBV6-2 or TRBV6-3 and J usage is TRBJ1-5, with no clear D. The CDR3 sequence is 15 residues long. Trimming took off 5 bases at V and 2 bases at J, with 13 bases between the two ends. Germline assignment: CDR1 MNHEY and CDR2 SVGEGT.

The gene calls are TRBV19 and TRBJ2-2; possibly TRBD2 for D (6 bases). Germline-derived CDR1 and CDR2 are LNHDA and SQIVND (reference sequence). V was clipped by 4 bases and J by 5 bases, with 11 bases between them. The CDR3 extends over 14 amino acids. The CDR3: CASSTIGGTGELFF. The CDR3, as DNA: TGTGCCAGTAGTACAATCGGGGGAACCGGGGAGCTGTTTTTT.

The chain joins TRBV6-5 to TRBJ2-5; a possible D gene is TRBD1 (5 bases). Germline lookup yields CDR1 MNHEY and CDR2 SVGAGI. The CDR3 extends over 13 amino acids. Trimming left V 2 bases short and J 6 bases short, with 10 bases between. CDR3: CASSYQGLKTQYF. The CDR3 DNA sequence: TGTGCCAGCAGTTACCAGGGCCTGAAGACCCAGTACTTC.

This chain uses TRBV5-1 with TRBJ2-1; no firm D call. V lost 0 bases and J lost 2, with 6 bases in between. Germline V CDR1 and CDR2: SGHRS, YFSETQ. The CDR3 sequence is 14 residues long. CDR3 protein: CASSLDRTYNEQFF. The CDR3 nucleotides are TGCGCCAGCAGCTTGGATAGAACCTACAATGAGCAGTTCTTC.

This clone came up once. The gene calls are TRBV7-9 and TRBJ2-5; 7 bases are shared with TRBD1. This CDR3 contains 14 residues. The ends lost 2 bases at V and 5 bases at J; junction bases unmatched: 5. Germline CDR1 and CDR2: SEHNR and FQNEAQ (reference sequence). This chain's CDR3 is CASSLRQGGETQYF. CDR3 nucleotides: TGTGCCAGCAGCTTACGACAGGGTGGGGAGACCCAGTACTTC.

This clone was detected a few times. The chain is built from TRBV7-9 and TRBJ1-1; 8 bases fit TRBD1. Trimming at V came to 4 bases and at J to 1 base, leaving 17 bases not matched to a gene. The CDR3 sequence is 19 residues long. Germline lookup yields CDR1 SEHNR and CDR2 FQNEAQ (reference sequence). The chain's CDR3 is CASSSRTGRSMVENTEAFF. The CDR3 coding sequence is TGTGCCAGCAGCTCCCGGACAGGGAGAAGTATGGTTGAGAACACTGAAGCTTTCTTT.

This clone showed up just once. The chain is built from TRBV15 and TRBJ1-2; D unresolved. Germline lookup yields CDR1 LNHNV and CDR2 YYDKDF (reference sequence). The germline V and J ends were trimmed by 1 base and 1 base, with 4 bases remaining between them. The CDR3 is made up of 13 amino acids. Written as DNA, the CDR3 is TGTGCCACCAGCAGAGGTCTTAACTATGGCTACACCTTC. Translated, it gives CATSRGLNYGYTF.

The rearrangement joins TRBV14 to TRBJ2-1; 8 bases match TRBD1. The V gene's germline CDR1 is SGHDN and CDR2 FVKESK. The CDR3 is 16 residues long. J gave up 3 bases and V 4 bases, and 8 bases lay outside the gene matches. CDR3 protein: CASSPWTGKNYNEQFF. CDR3 sequence (DNA): TGTGCCAGCAGCCCGTGGACAGGGAAAAACTACAATGAGCAGTTCTTC.

The chain carries TRBV5-1 and TRBJ1-1, with 8 bases that match TRBD1. In germline, CDR1 is SGHRS, CDR2 YFSETQ. J lost 7 bases, V lost 3 bases, and 11 bases had no gene match. The CDR3 has 15 residues. The CDR3 nucleotides are TGCGCCAGCAGCTGGGGGACAGGCTTGATTCGTGAAGCTTTCTTT. As protein: CASSWGTGLIREAFF.

The chain employs TRBV5-1 and TRBJ1-1, with 10 nucleotides matching TRBD1. The CDR3 consists of 14 residues. Germline CDR1 SGHRS, CDR2 YFSETQ. With V trimmed by 3 bases and J by 3 bases, 2 bases remained unmatched. The CDR3 is CASSSGQGDTEAFF. CDR3 coding DNA: TGCGCCAGCAGCTCTGGACAGGGGGACACTGAAGCTTTCTTT.

The rearrangement uses TRBV5-1 and TRBJ2-7; 9 bases fit TRBD2. The V and J ends lost 0 bases and 0 bases, in that order; junction bases with no gene match: 13. CDR1 and CDR2 (germline): SGHRS, YFSETQ. The CDR3 runs 19 residues. The CDR3: CASSLAGRAGGLSSYEQYF. The DNA of the CDR3 is TGCGCCAGCAGCTTGGCCGGGAGAGCGGGGGGCCTGAGCTCCTACGAGCAGTACTTC.

This clone has a count of ten or more. The rearrangement joins TRBV7-8 to TRBJ2-7; a weak D match, TRBD1 (6 bases). CDR1 is SGHVS, CDR2 FQNEAQ, per germline. The V and J ends lost 10 bases and 0 bases respectively, with 16 bases between them. This CDR3 region has 14 residues. The chain's CDR3 is CATQLDRSSYEQYF. Here the CDR3 DNA reads TGTGCCACCCAACTGGACAGAAGCTCCTACGAGCAGTACTTC.

The chain couples TRBV9 to TRBJ1-3; D gene ambiguous. V shed 3 bases and J shed 4 bases, with 17 bases lying between them. Germline V gene lookup returns CDR1 SGDLS and CDR2 YYNGEE. The CDR3 is 16 residues long. The CDR3 here is CASSAPGSGPGNTIYF. In DNA form, the CDR3 reads TGTGCCAGCAGCGCCCCCGGGTCGGGTCCCGGAAACACCATATATTTT.

On this clone itself: Other DNA sequences in the same sample also yield this CDR3. The gene calls are TRBV6-2 or TRBV6-3 and TRBJ1-2; D call uncertain. The CDR3 is 13 amino acids. The germline V gene has CDR1 MNHEY and CDR2 SVGEGT. Trimming removed 2 bases from V and 2 bases from J, with 6 bases in between. CDR3 sequence reads: CASSYERNYGYTF. In DNA, the CDR3 is TGTGCCAGCAGTTACGAGCGAAACTATGGCTACACCTTC.

In this sample, this clone turned up a few times. This chain connects TRBV7-9 to TRBJ2-1; TRBD1 agrees at 7 bases. Trimming cost V 1 base and J 15 bases; bases outside gene matches: 6. CDR1 and CDR2 (germline): SEHNR, FQNEAQ (reference sequence). The CDR3 covers 12 residues. The CDR3 sequence: CASSLEGQRAFF. CDR3 in DNA: TGTGCCAGCAGCTTAGAGGGACAGAGGGCGTTCTTC.

This CDR3 is CASSVGGSLTNEKLFF. The CDR3, as DNA: TGCGCCAGCAGCGTGGGGGGCAGCTTAACTAATGAAAAACTGTTTTTT. The rearrangement joins TRBV5-1 to TRBJ1-4; TRBD1 is a possible D gene (6 bases). V was shortened by 4 bases and J by 1 base, with 14 bases between the two germline ends. Germline assignment: CDR1 SGHRS and CDR2 YFSETQ. This CDR3 has 16 residues.

V usage is TRBV29-1 and J usage is TRBJ1-1; the D is unclear. CDR1 and CDR2 (germline): SQVTM, ANQGSEA. CDR3 length: 13 amino acids. Trimming pared 4 bases from V and 4 bases from J, leaving 13 bases between. The CDR3 protein is CSVGGSIGTEAFF. In nucleotides, the CDR3 is TGCAGCGTTGGAGGGTCGATCGGCACTGAAGCTTTCTTT.

A single count supports this clone. The chain uses TRBV19 and TRBJ1-5; no clear D. With 5 bases removed from V and 2 bases from J, the gap between germline ends came to 13 bases. The CDR3 runs 15 residues. CDR1 and CDR2 from the germline V gene are LNHDA and SQIVND (reference sequence). CDR3 in amino acids: CASSRVPLGNQPQHF. The CDR3 nucleotides are TGTGCCAGTAGTCGGGTCCCCTTGGGCAATCAGCCCCAGCATTTT. Variable domain in full (rest from reference TRBV19 and TRBJ1-5): DGGITQSPKYLFRKEGQNVTLSCEQNLNHDAMYWYRQDPGQGLRLIYYSQIVNDFQKGDIAEGYSVSREKKESFPLTVTSAQKNPTAFYLCASSRVPLGNQPQHFGDGTRLSIL.

This clone was observed a few times. This chain links TRBV10-1 with TRBJ1-1, with 12 bases matching TRBD1. CDR3 length: 15 residues. Germline lookup yields CDR1 WNHNN and CDR2 SYGVQD (reference sequence). V lost 4 bases, J lost 4 bases, and 4 bases stayed unmatched. The CDR3 spells CASSVGTGGVTEAFF. The CDR3 coding sequence is TGCGCCAGCAGTGTGGGGACAGGGGGCGTCACTGAAGCTTTCTTT.

The gene calls are TRBV29-1 and TRBJ1-2, with 9 positions matching TRBD1. The CDR3 consists of 13 residues. V dropped 6 bases and J dropped 7; count of bases not matched to a gene: 9. In germline, CDR1 is SQVTM, CDR2 ANQGSEA. CDR3 amino acids: CSVATGTGRGYTF. CDR3 DNA: TGCAGCGTCGCTACCGGGACAGGGCGTGGCTACACCTTC.

The chain employs TRBV7-2 and TRBJ1-6; 7 positions agree with TRBD1. Germline V lookup: CDR1 SGHTA, CDR2 FQGNSA. The CDR3 consists of 18 residues. Losses at the gene ends were 5 bases for V and 1 base for J; bases not matched to a gene: 11. The CDR3 nucleotides are TGTGCCAGCAGCGCTATTCCGACAGGGACATCCTATAATTCACCCCTCCACTTT. Protein sequence: CASSAIPTGTSYNSPLHF.

The genes are TRBV4-3 and TRBJ1-2; D ambiguous. Germline CDR1 is LGHNA and CDR2 is YSLEER. V was shortened by 0 bases and J by 5 bases, with 16 bases between the two germline ends. This CDR3 is 16 amino acids long. CDR3 in amino acids: CASSQDGTLTMYGYTF. The CDR3, as DNA: TGCGCCAGCAGCCAAGATGGTACGCTAACTATGTATGGCTACACCTTC.

The chain has TRBV2 and TRBJ2-3, with 9 bases identical to TRBD2. The CDR3 is 14 amino acids. V shed 3 bases and J 9 bases; nucleotides not matched to a gene: 7. Germline CDR1 is SNHLY and CDR2 is FYNNEI. The CDR3 bases are TGTGCCAGCAGTGAGGGACTAGCCGGGGAAACGCAGTATTTT. Its translation: CASSEGLAGETQYF.

The V and J genes are TRBV2 and TRBJ2-3; D call uncertain. V dropped 3 bases and J dropped 2 bases, with 9 bases sitting between them. The CDR3 sequence is 14 residues long. Per the germline V gene, CDR1 is SNHLY and CDR2 is FYNNEI. The CDR3 DNA reads TGTGCCAGCAGTGAGAAGCCGTACACAGATACGCAGTATTTT. Protein sequence: CASSEKPYTDTQYF.

This chain uses TRBV6-2 or TRBV6-3 with TRBJ2-7; possible D gene TRBD2, 6 bases. V was cut by 2 bases and J by 2 bases, with 13 bases left in between. Germline CDR1 MNHEY, CDR2 SVGEGT. CDR3 length: 15 residues. CDR3 nucleotide sequence: TGTGCCAGCAGTTACCCCCGGGGGTCGACCTACGAGCAGTACTTC. Translating gives CASSYPRGSTYEQYF.

V and J are TRBV19 and TRBJ1-1; 8 nucleotides agree with TRBD1. The CDR3 is 15 residues long. With 5 bases clipped from V and 0 bases from J, the junction kept 5 bases outside the gene matches. Germline V gene data show CDR1 as LNHDA and CDR2 as SQIVND (reference sequence). CDR3 protein: CASSPQQGVNTEAFF. CDR3 bases: TGTGCCAGTAGTCCCCAACAGGGGGTGAACACTGAAGCTTTCTTT.